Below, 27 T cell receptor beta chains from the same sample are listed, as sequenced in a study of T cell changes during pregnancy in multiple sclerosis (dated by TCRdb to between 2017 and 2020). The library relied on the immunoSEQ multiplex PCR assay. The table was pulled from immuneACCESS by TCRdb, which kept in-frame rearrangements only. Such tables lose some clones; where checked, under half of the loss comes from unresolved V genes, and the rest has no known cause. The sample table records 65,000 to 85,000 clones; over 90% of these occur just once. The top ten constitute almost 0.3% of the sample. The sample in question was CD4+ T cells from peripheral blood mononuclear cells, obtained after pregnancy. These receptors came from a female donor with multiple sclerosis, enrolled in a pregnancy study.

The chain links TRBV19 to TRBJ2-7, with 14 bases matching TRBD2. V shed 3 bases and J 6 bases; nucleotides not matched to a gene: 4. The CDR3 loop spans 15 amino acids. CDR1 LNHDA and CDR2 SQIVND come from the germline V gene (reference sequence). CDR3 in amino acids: CASSILGLAGAEQYF. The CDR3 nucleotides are TGTGCCAGTAGTATTTTGGGACTAGCGGGAGCCGAGCAGTACTTC.

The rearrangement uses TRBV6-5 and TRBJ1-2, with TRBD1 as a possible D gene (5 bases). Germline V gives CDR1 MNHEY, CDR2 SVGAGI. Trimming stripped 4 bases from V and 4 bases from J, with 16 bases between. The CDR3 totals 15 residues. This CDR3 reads CASSSETLGRYGYTF. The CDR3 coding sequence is TGTGCCAGCAGTTCGGAAACGCTGGGGCGCTATGGCTACACCTTC.

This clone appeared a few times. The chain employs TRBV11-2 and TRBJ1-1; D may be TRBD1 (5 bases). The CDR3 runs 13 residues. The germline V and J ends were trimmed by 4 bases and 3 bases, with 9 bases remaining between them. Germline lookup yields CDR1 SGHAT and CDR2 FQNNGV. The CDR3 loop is CASSSAGYTEAFF. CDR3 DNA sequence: TGTGCCAGCAGCTCAGCAGGGTACACTGAAGCTTTCTTT. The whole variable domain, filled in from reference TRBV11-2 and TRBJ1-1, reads EAGVAQSPRYKIIEKRQSVAFWCNPISGHATLYWYQQILGQGPKLLIQFQNNGVVDDSQLPKDRFSAERLKGVDSTLKIQPAKLEDSAVYLCASSSAGYTEAFFGQGTRLTVV.

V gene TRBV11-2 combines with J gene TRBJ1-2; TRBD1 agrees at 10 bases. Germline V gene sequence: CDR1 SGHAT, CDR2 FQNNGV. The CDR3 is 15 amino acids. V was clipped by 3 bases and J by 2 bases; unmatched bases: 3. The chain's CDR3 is CASSFSTGGNYGYTF. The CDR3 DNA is TGTGCCAGCAGCTTCTCGACAGGGGGCAACTATGGCTACACCTTC.

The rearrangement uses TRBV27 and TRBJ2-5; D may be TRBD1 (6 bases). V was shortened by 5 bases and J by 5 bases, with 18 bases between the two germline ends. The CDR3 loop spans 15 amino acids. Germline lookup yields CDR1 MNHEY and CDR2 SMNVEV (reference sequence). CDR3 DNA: TGTGCCAGCAGTACCGACAGGCAGGCCAGGGAGACCCAGTACTTC. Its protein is CASSTDRQARETQYF.

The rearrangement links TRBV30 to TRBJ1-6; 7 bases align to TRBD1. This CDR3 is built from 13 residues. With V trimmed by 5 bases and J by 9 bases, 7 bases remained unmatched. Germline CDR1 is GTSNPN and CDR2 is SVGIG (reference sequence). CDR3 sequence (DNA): TGTGCCTGGTGTACAGGGGAGACTTCACCCCTCCACTTT. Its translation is CAWCTGETSPLHF.

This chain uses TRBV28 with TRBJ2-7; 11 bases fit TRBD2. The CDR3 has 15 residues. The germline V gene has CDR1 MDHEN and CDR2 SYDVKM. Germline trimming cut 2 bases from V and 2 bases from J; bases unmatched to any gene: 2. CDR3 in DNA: TGTGCCAGCAGTTTACTAGCGGGAGGACCCTACGAGCAGTACTTC. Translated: CASSLLAGGPYEQYF.

The CDR3 coding sequence is TGTGCCAGTTCGCGGGACGGCGGCAGGTTGGGCTCTGGGGCCAACGTCCTGACTTTC. Amino acids: CASSRDGGRLGSGANVLTF. The rearrangement joins TRBV19 to TRBJ2-6; D is possibly TRBD2 (6 bases). The CDR3 totals 19 residues. The germline CDR1 and CDR2 sequences are LNHDA and SQIVND (reference sequence). The ends were cut back, 8 bases at V and 0 bases at J, with 23 bases in the middle.

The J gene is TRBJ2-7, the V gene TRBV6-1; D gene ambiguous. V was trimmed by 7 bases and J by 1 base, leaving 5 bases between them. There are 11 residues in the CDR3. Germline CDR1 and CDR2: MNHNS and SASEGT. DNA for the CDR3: TGTGCCAGCACCCAGTCCTACGAGCAGTACTTC. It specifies CASTQSYEQYF.

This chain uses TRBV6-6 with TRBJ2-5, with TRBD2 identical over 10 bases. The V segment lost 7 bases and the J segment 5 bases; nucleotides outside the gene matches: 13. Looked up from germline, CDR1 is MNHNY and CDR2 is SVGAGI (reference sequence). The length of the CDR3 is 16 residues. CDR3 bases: TGTGCCAGCACTCACGGGATAGCGGGGGGTTTTGAGACCCAGTACTTC. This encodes CASTHGIAGGFETQYF.

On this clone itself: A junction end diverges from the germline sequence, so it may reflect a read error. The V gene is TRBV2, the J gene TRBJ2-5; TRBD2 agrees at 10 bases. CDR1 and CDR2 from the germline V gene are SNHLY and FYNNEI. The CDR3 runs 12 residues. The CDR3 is CLAGETQETQYF. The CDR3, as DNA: TGCCTAGCGGGGGAGACCCAAGAGACCCAGTACTTC.

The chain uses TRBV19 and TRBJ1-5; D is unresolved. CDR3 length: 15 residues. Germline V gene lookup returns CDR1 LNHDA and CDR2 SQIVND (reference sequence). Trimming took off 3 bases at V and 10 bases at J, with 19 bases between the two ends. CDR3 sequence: CASSIDPGRGKPQHF. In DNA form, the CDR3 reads TGTGCCAGTAGTATCGACCCCGGGCGGGGAAAACCCCAGCATTTT.

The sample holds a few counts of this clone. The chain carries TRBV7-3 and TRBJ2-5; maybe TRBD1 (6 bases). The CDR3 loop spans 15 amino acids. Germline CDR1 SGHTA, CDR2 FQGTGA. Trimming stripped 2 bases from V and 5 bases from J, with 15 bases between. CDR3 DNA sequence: TGTGCCAGCAGCTTACAGGGACAAGAATACGAGACCCAGTACTTC. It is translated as CASSLQGQEYETQYF.

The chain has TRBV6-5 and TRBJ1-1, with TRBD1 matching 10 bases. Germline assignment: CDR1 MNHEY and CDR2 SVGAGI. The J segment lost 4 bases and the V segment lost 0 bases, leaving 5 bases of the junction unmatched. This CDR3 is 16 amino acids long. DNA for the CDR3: TGTGCCAGCAGTTACTCGGGGACAGGGGAAGGCACTGAAGCTTTCTTT. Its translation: CASSYSGTGEGTEAFF.

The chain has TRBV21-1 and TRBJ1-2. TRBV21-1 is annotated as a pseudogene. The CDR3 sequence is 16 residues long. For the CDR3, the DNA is TGTGCCAGCAGCCCTCTGGTCCGCTTGCGGCACTATGGCTACACCTTC. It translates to CASSPLVRLRHYGYTF.

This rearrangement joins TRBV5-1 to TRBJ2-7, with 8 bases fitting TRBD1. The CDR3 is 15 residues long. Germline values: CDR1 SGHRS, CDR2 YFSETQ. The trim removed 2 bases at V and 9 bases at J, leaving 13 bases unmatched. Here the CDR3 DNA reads TGCGCCAGCAGCTTTGGGACAGGTGGACCCCTCGGGCAGTACTTC. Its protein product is CASSFGTGGPLGQYF. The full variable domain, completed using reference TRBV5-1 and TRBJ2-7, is KAGVTQTPRYLIKTRGQQVTLSCSPISGHRSVSWYQQTPGQGLQFLFEYFSETQRNKGNFPGRFSGRQFSNSRSEMNVSTLELGDSALYLCASSFGTGGPLGQYFGPGTRLTVT.

CDR3 coding DNA: TGTGCCTGGAGGACTAAGGGGGGGCCAACCCCCTACGAGCAGTACTTC. Amino acids: CAWRTKGGPTPYEQYF. The V call is TRBV30, the J call TRBJ2-7; a weak D match, TRBD2 (7 bases). The CDR3 has 16 amino acids. Trimming left V 3 bases short and J 2 bases short, with 20 bases between. Germline CDR1 and CDR2: GTSNPN and SVGIG (reference sequence).

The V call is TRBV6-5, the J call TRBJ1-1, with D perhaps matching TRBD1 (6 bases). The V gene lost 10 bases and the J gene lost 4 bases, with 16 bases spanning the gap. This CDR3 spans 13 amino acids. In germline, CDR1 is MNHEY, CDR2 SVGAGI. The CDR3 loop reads CATSGQLGTEAFF. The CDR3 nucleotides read TGTGCCACCTCCGGACAGTTGGGCACTGAAGCTTTCTTT.

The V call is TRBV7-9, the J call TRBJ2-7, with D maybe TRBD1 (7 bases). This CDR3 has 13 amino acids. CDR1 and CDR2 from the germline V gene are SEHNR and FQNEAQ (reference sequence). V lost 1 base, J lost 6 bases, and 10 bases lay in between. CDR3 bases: TGTGCCAGCAGCTTAGATCAGGGGGGCGAGCAGTACTTC. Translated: CASSLDQGGEQYF.

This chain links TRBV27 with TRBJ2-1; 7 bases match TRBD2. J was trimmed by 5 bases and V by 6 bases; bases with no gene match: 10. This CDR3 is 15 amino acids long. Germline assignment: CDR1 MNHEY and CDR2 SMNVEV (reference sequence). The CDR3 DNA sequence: TGTGCCAGCAGGCCAAATAGCGGGTTAAACAATGAGCAGTTCTTC. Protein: CASRPNSGLNNEQFF.

The CDR3 coding sequence is TGTGCCAGCACCGGACAGGGATACACCGGGGAGCTGTTTTTT. Its protein is CASTGQGYTGELFF. V gene TRBV6-1 combines with J gene TRBJ2-2, with 8 bases fitting TRBD1. In germline, CDR1 is MNHNS, CDR2 SASEGT. The length of the CDR3 is 14 residues. J lost 3 bases, V lost 7 bases, and 4 bases had no gene match.

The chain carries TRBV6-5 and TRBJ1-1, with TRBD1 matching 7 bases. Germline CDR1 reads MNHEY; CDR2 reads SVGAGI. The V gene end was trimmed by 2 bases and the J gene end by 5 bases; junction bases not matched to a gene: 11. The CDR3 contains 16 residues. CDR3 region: CASSYDARTGDTEAFF. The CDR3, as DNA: TGTGCCAGCAGTTACGACGCCCGGACAGGAGATACTGAAGCTTTCTTT.

Written as DNA, the CDR3 is TGTGCCTGGAGTGTATCGGCAGGGATTGGGACCCAGTACTTC. Translated: CAWSVSAGIGTQYF. The chain employs TRBV30 and TRBJ2-5, with D maybe TRBD1 (5 bases). V lost 0 bases to trimming and J lost 7 bases, with 15 bases between them. Germline CDR1 GTSNPN, CDR2 SVGIG (reference sequence). CDR3 size: 14 residues.

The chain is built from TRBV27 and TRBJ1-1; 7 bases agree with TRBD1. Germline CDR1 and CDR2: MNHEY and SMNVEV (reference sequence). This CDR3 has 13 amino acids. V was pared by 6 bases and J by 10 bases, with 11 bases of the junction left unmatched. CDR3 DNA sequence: TGTGCCAGCAGCTCCGAGACAGGGAAGACAGCTTTCTTT. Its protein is CASSSETGKTAFF.

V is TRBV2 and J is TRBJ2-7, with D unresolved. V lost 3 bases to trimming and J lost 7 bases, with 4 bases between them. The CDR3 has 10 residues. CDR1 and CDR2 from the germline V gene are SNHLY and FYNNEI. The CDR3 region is CASSDREQYF. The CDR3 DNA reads TGTGCCAGCAGTGACCGGGAGCAGTACTTC.

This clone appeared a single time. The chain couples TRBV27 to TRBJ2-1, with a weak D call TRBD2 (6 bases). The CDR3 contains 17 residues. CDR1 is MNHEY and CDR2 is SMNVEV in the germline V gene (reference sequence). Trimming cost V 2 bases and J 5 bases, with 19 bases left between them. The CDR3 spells CASSLNGGLGRNNEQFF. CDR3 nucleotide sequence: TGTGCCAGCAGTTTAAACGGCGGCCTGGGGAGGAACAATGAGCAGTTCTTC.

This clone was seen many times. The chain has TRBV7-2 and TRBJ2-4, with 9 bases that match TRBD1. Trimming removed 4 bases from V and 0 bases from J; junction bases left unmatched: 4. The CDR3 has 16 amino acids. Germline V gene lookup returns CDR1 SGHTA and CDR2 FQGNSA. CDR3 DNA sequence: TGTGCCAGCAGCTCGGGACAGGGAATAGCCAAAAACATTCAGTACTTC. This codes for CASSSGQGIAKNIQYF.